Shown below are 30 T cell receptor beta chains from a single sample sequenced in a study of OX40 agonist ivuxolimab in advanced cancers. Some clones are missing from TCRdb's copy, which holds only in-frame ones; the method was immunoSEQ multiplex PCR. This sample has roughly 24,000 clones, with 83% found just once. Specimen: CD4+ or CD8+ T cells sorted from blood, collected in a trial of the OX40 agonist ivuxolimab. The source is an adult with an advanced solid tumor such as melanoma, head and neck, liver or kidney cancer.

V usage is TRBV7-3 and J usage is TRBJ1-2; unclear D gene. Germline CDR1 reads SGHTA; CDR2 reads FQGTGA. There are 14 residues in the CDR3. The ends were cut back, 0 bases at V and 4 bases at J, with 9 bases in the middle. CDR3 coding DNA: TGTGCCAGCAGCTTAACCGCAGGAGGCTATGGCTACACCTTC. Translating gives CASSLTAGGYGYTF.

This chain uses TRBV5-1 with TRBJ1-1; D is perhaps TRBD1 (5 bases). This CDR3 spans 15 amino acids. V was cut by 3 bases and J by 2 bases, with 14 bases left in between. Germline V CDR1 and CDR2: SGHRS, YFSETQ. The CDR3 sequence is CASSSGGYVNTEAFF. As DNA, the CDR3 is TGCGCCAGCAGCTCTGGGGGTTATGTCAACACTGAAGCTTTCTTT.

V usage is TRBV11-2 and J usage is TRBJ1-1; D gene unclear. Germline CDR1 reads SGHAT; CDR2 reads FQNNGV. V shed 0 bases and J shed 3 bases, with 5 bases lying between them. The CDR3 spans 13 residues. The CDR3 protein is CASSLETYTEAFF. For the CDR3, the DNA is TGTGCCAGCAGCTTAGAGACCTACACTGAAGCTTTCTTT.

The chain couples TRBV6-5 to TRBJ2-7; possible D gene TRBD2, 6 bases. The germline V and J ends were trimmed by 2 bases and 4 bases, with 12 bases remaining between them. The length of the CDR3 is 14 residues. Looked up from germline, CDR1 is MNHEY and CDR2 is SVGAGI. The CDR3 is CASSYDQGGYEQYF. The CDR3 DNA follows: TGTGCCAGCAGTTACGACCAGGGAGGTTACGAGCAGTACTTC.

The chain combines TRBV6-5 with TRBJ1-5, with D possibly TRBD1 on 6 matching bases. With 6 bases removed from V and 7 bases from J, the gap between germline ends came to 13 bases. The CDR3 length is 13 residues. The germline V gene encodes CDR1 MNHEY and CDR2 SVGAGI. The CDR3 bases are TGTGCCAGCAGGACAGGCCTGCGGCAGCCCCAGCATTTT. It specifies CASRTGLRQPQHF.

The CDR3 protein is CASSLVGAIGSYNEQFF. The CDR3 DNA is TGTGCCAGCAGTTTGGTGGGGGCCATAGGCTCCTACAATGAGCAGTTCTTC. The V gene is TRBV27, the J gene TRBJ2-1, with a weak D call TRBD1 (6 bases). CDR3 length: 17 residues. Germline V gene data show CDR1 as MNHEY and CDR2 as SMNVEV (reference sequence). V was cut by 3 bases and J by 0 bases, with 15 bases left in between.

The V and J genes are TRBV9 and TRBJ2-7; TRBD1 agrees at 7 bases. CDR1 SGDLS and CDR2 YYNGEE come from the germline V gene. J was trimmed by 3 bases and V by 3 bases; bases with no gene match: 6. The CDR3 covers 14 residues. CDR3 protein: CASSERDRSYEQYF. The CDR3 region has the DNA TGTGCCAGCAGCGAGAGGGACAGAAGCTACGAGCAGTACTTC.

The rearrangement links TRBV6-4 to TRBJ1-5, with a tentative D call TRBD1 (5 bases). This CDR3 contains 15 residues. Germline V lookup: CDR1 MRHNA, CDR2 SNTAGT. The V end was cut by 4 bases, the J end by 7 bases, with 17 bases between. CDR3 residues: CASSGVGVGNQPQHF. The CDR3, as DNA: TGTGCCAGCAGTGGGGTGGGGGTCGGAAACCAGCCCCAGCATTTT.

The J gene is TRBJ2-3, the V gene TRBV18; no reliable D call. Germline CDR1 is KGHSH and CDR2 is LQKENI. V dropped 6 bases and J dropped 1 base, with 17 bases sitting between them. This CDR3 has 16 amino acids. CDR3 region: CASSEKPSAGTDTQYF. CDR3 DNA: TGTGCCAGCTCCGAAAAACCCAGCGCTGGCACAGATACGCAGTATTTT.

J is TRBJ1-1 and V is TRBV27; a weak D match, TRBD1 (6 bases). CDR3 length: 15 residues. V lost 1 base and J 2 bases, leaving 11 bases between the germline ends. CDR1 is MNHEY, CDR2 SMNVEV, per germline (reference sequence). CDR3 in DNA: TGTGCCAGCAGTTTATTACAGGGTAATAACACTGAAGCTTTCTTT. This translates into CASSLLQGNNTEAFF.

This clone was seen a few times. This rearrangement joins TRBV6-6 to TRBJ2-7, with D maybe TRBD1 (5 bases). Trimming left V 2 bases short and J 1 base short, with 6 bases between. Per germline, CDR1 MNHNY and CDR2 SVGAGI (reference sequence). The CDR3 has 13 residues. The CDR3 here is CASSYTGSYEQYF. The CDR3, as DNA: TGTGCCAGCAGTTACACAGGTTCCTACGAGCAGTACTTC.

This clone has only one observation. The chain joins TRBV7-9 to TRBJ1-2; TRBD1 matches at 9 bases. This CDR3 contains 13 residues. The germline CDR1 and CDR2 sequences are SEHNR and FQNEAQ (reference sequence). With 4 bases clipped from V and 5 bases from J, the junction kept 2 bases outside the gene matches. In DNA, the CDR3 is TGTGCCAGCAGCTCTGACAGGGGGTATGGCTACACCTTC. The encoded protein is CASSSDRGYGYTF.

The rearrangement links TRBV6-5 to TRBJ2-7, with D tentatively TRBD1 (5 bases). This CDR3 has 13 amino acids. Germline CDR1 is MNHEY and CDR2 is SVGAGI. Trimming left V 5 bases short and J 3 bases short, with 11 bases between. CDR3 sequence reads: CASSVDSVYEQYF. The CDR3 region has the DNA TGTGCCAGCAGTGTCGACAGCGTCTACGAGCAGTACTTC.

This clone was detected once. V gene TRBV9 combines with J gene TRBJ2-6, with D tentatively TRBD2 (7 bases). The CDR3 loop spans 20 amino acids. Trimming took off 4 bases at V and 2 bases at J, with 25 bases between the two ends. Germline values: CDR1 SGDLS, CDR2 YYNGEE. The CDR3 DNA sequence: TGTGCCAGCAGCTCAGGCCCCCCTCCCCCGGGGGGCCCTGGGGCCAACGTCCTGACTTTC. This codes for CASSSGPPPPGGPGANVLTF.

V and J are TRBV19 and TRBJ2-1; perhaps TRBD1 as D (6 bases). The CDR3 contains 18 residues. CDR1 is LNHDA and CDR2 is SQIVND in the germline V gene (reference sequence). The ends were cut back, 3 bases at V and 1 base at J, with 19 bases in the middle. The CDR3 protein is CASSMGYPRGFSYNEQFF. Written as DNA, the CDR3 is TGTGCCAGTAGTATGGGGTATCCCAGGGGTTTTTCCTACAATGAGCAGTTCTTC. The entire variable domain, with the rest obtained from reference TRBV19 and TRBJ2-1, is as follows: DGGITQSPKYLFRKEGQNVTLSCEQNLNHDAMYWYRQDPGQGLRLIYYSQIVNDFQKGDIAEGYSVSREKKESFPLTVTSAQKNPTAFYLCASSMGYPRGFSYNEQFFGPGTRLTVL.

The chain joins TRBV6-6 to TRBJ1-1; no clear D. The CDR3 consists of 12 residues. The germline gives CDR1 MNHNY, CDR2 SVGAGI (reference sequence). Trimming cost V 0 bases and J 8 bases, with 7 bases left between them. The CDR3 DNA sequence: TGTGCCAGCAGTTACTCGGAACAGGAAGCTTTCTTT. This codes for CASSYSEQEAFF.

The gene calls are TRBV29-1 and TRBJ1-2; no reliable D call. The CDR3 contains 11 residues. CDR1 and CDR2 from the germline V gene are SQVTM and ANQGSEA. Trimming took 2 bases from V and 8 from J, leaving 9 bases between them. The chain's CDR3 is CSVELRVGYTF. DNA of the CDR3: TGCAGCGTTGAACTGAGGGTAGGCTACACCTTC.

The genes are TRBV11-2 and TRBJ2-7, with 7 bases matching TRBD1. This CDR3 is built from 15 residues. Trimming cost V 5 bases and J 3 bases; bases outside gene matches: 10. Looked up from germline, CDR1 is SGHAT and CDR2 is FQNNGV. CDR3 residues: CASSRGYGTDYEQYF. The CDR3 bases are TGTGCCAGCAGCCGCGGATACGGGACAGACTACGAGCAGTACTTC.

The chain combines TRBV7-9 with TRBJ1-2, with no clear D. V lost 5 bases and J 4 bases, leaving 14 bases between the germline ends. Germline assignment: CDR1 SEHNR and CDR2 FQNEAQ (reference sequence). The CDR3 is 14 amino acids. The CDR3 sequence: CASSQKPRSYGYTF. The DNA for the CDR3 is TGTGCCAGCAGCCAGAAACCGAGGAGCTATGGCTACACCTTC.

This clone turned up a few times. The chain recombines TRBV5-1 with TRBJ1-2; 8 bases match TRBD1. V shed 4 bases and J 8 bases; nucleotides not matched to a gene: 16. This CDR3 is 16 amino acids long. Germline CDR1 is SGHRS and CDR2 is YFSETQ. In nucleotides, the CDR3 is TGCGCCAGCAGCCGTGGGACAGGTGGGCTAGATGTAGGCTACACCTTC. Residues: CASSRGTGGLDVGYTF.

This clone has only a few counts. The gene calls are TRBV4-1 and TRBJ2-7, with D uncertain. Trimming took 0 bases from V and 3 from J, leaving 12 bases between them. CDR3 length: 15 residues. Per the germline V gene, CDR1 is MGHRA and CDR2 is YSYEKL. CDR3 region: CASSQEESTGYEQYF. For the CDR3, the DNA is TGCGCCAGCAGCCAAGAAGAGAGCACCGGCTACGAGCAGTACTTC.

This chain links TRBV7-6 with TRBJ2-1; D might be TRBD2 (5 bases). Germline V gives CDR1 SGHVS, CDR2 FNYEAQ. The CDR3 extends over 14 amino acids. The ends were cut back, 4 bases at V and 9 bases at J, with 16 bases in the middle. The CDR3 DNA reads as TGTGCCAGCAGCTACTTACCAGTACGGGGTGAGCAGTTCTTC. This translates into CASSYLPVRGEQFF.

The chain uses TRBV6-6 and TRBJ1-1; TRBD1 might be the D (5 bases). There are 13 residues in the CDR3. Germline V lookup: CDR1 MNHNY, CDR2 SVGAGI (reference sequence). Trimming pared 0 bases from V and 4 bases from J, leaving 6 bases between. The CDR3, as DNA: TGTGCCAGCAGTTACTCCGGGGGCACTGAAGCTTTCTTT. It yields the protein CASSYSGGTEAFF.

The CDR3 nucleotides are TGCGCCAGCAGCTTGGAGGCAGGGGGCGCATCCAGTAGGCAAGAGACCCAGTACTTC. Translation: CASSLEAGGASSRQETQYF. The genes are TRBV5-1 and TRBJ2-5, with TRBD1 identical over 8 bases. J lost 2 bases, V lost 0 bases, and 15 bases had no gene match. CDR3 length: 19 amino acids. The germline gives CDR1 SGHRS, CDR2 YFSETQ.

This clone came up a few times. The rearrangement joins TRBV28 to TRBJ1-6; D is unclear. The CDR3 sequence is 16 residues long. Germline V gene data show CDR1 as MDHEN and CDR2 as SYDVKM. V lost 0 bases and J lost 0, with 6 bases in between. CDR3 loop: CASSLWADSYNSPLHF. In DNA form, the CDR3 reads TGTGCCAGCAGTTTATGGGCAGACTCCTATAATTCACCCCTCCACTTT.

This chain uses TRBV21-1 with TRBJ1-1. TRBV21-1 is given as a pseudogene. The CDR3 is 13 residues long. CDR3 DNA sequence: TGTGCCAGCAGCATGGTGCGGGACGTAAAAGCTTTCTTT. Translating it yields CASSMVRDVKAFF.

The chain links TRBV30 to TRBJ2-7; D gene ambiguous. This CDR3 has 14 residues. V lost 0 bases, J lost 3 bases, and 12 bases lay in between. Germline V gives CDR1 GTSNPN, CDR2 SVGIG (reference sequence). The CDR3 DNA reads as TGTGCCTGGAGTGTACGGGCATGGAGCTACGAGCAGTACTTC. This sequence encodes CAWSVRAWSYEQYF.

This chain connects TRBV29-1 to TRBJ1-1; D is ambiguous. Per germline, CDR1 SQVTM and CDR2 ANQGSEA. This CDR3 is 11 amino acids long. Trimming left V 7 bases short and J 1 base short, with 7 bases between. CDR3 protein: CSAPWNTEAFF. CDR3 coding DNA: TGCAGCGCCCCTTGGAACACTGAAGCTTTCTTT.

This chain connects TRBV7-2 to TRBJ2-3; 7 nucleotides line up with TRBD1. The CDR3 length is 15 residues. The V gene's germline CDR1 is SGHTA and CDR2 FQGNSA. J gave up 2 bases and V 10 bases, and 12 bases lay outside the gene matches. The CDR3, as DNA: TGTGCCACCCCACCCAGGGGGTGTACCACAGATACGCAGTATTTT. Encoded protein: CATPPRGCTTDTQYF.

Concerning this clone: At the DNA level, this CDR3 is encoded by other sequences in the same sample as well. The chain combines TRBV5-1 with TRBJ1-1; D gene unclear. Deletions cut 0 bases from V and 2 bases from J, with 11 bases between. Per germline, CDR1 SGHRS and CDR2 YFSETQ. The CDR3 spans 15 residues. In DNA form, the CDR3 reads TGCGCCAGCAGCTTGGCCCCTTCCACAAACACTGAAGCTTTCTTT. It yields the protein CASSLAPSTNTEAFF.